This TCR beta chain originates from a study of blood T cell repertoires in COVID-19. About the study: The United States, Italy and Spain supplied acute and convalescent COVID-19 samples. Nucleic acid was either cDNA or gDNA, and it came from T cells, B-cell-depleted T cells, or PBMCs.

In the source study's methods: Quantification of nucleated cells was approximated via reference gene primer amplification. Here immunoSEQ multiplex PCR was the method, and the copy in TCRdb shows in-frame clones only, minus some. V and J calls and clone size are as listed in that table; D and trimming were resolved from the DNA. The data contain fewer than 200,000 clones, around 89% of them singletons. In germline, CDR1 is SEHNR, CDR2 FQNEAQ (reference sequence). The CDR3 has 15 amino acids. Trimming at V came to 2 bases and at J to 6 bases, leaving 8 bases not matched to a gene. This TCR came from a man in his late teens or twenties who had recovered from COVID-19. V and J are TRBV7-9 and TRBJ2-7, with TRBD1 matching 9 bases. The sequencing input was peripheral blood. In DNA form, the CDR3 reads TGTGCCAGCAGCTTACTCGGACAGGGGATTGGCGAGCAGTACTTC. Residues: CASSLLGQGIGEQYF.